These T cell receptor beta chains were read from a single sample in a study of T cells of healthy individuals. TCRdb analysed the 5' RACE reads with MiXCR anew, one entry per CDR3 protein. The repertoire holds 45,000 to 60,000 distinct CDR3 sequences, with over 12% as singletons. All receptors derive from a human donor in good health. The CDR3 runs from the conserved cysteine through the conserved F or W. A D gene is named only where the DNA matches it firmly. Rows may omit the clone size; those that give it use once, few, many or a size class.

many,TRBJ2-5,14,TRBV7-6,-,TGTGCCAGCAGCTTAGGAACCACAGAAGAGACCCAGTACTTC,CASSLGTTEETQYF
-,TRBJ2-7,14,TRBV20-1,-,TGCAGTGCTAGAGGACCCCTGGTCAAGTACGAGCAGTACTTC,CSARGPLVKYEQYF
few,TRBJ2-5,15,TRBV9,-,TGTGCCAGCAGCCCCCGGACAGGGAGGGGGGAGACCCAGTACTTC,CASSPRTGRGETQYF
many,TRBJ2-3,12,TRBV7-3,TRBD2,TGTGCCAGCAGCTCCCGACTAGCGGGGAATTATTTT,CASSSRLAGNYF
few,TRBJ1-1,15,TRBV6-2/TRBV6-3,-,TGTGCCAGCAGTTACCCGGGAGGGGGTCGACCTGAAGCTTTCTTT,CASSYPGGGRPEAFF
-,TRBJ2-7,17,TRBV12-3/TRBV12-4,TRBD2,TGTGCCAGCACCCAGGGACTAGCGGGGGTTAGCTCCTACGAGCAGTACTTC,CASTQGLAGVSSYEQYF
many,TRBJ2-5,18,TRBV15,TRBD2,TGTGCCGCAGCGACGGGGGCGGGGGGCCCTTGGGGATATGAGACCCAGTACTTC,CAAATGAGGPWGYETQYF
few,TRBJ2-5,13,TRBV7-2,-,TGTGCCAGCGTGTCCCAGTTACAAGAGACCCAGTACTTC,CASVSQLQETQYF
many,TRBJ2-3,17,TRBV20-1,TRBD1,TGCAGTGCTGGGGCCGATTCAGGGGGCCCTCGCACAGATACGCAGTATTTT,CSAGADSGGPRTDTQYF
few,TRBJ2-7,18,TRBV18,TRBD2,TGTGCCAGCTCACCACGGGAGAGCGGGGGGGGGCCCGGTTACGAGCAGTACTTC,CASSPRESGGGPGYEQYF
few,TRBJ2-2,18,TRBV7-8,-,TGTGCCAGCAGCTTAGTAAGGACAGACGGCTACAACGCCGGGGAGCTGTTTTTT,CASSLVRTDGYNAGELFF
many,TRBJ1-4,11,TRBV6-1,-,TGTGCCAGCAGTGAGACAGAAAAACTGTTTTTT,CASSETEKLFF
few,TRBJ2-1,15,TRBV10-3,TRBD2,TGTGCCATCAGTGTTAGCGGGGGGTCCTACAATGAGCAGTTCTTC,CAISVSGGSYNEQFF
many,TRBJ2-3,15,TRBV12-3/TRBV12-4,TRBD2,TGTGCCAGCAGTCCCGCGGCGGGGGGCACAGATACGCAGTATTTT,CASSPAAGGTDTQYF
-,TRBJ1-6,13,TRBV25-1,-,TGTGCCAGCAGTGAATACGGGAAGACACCCCTCCACTTT,CASSEYGKTPLHF
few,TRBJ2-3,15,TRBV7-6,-,TGTGCCAGCAGCTTACAGTCTTCTAGCACAGATACGCAGTATTTT,CASSLQSSSTDTQYF
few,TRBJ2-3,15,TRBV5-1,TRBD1,TGCGCCAGCAGCAATTACAGGGGGCATACAGATACGCAGTATTTT,CASSNYRGHTDTQYF
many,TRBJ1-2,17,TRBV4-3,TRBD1,TGCGCCAGCAGCCAAGATTATTGGACAGGGCAGAGCTATGGCTACACCTTC,CASSQDYWTGQSYGYTF
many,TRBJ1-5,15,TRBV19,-,TGTGCCAGCAAAGGGGAGGCAGGGGGCAATCAGCCCCAGCATTTT,CASKGEAGGNQPQHF